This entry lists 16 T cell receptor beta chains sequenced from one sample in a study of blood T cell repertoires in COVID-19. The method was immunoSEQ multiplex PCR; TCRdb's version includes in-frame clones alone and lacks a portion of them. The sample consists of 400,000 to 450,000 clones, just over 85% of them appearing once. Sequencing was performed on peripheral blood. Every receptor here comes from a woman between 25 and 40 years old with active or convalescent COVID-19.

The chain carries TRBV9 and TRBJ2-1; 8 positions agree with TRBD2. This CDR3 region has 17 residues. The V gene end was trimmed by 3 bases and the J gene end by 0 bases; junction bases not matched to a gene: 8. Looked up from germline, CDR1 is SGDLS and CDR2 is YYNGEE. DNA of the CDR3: TGTGCCAGCAGCGAGAAACAGCTAGCGGGCTCCTACAATGAGCAGTTCTTC. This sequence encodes CASSEKQLAGSYNEQFF. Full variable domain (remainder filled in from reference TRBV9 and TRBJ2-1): DSGVTQTPKHLITATGQRVTLRCSPRSGDLSVYWYQQSLDQGLQFLIQYYNGEERAKGNILERFSAQQFPDLHSELNLSSLELGDSALYFCASSEKQLAGSYNEQFFGPGTRLTVL.

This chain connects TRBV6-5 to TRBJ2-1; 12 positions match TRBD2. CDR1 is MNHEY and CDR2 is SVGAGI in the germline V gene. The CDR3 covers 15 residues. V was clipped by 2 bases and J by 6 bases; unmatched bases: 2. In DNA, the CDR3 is TGTGCCAGCAGTTACGGGACTAGCGGGCTCAATGAGCAGTTCTTC. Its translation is CASSYGTSGLNEQFF.

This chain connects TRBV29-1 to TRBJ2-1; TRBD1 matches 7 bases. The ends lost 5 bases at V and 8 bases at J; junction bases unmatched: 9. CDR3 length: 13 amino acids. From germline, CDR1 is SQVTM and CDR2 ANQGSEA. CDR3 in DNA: TGCAGCGTTCCTCCGACAGGGTCGGATGAGCAGTTCTTC. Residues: CSVPPTGSDEQFF.

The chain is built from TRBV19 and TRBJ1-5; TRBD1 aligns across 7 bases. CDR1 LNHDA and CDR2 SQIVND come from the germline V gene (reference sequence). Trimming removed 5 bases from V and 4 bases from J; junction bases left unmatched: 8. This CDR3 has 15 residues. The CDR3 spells CASSPGTVENQPQHF. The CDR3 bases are TGTGCCAGTAGTCCCGGGACAGTCGAAAATCAGCCCCAGCATTTT.

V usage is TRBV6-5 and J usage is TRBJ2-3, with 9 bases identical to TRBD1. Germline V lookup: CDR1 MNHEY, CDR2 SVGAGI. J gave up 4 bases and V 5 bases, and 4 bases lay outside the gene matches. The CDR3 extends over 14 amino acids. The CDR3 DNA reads TGTGCCAGCAGTCTTGGGACAGGGTCAGATACGCAGTATTTT. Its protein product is CASSLGTGSDTQYF.

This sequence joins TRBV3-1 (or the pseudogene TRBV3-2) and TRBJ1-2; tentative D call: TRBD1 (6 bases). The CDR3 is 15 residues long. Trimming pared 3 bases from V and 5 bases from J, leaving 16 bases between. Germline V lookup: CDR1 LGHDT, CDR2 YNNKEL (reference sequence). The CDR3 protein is CASSQAPTGIYGYTF. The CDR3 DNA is TGTGCCAGCAGCCAGGCTCCAACAGGGATTTATGGCTACACCTTC.

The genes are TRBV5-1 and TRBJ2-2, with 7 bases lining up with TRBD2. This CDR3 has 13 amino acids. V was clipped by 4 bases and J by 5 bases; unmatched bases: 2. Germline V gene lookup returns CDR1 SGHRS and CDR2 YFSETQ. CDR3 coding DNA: TGCGCCAGCAGCGCCGGGGGGACCGGGGAGCTGTTTTTT. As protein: CASSAGGTGELFF.

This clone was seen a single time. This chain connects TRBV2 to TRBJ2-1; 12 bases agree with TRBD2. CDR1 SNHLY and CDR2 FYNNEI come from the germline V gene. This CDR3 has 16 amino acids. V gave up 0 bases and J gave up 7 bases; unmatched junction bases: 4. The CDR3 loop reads CASSEALLAGGNEQFF. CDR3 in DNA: TGTGCCAGCAGTGAAGCCTTGCTAGCGGGGGGGAATGAGCAGTTCTTC.

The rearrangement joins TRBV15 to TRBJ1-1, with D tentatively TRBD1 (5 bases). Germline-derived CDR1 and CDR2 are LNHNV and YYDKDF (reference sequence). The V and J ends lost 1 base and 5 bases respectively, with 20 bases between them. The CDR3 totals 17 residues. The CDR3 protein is CATSRAPEGKGKTEAFF. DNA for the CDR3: TGTGCCACCAGCAGAGCCCCGGAGGGGAAAGGGAAAACTGAAGCTTTCTTT.

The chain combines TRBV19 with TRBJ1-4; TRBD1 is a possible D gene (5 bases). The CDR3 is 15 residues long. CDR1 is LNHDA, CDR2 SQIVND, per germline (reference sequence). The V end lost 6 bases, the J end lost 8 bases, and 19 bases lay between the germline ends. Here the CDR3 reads CASRWGRMVGEKLFF. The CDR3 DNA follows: TGTGCCAGTAGATGGGGCCGCATGGTTGGGGAAAAACTGTTTTTT. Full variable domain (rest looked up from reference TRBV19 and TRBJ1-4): DGGITQSPKYLFRKEGQNVTLSCEQNLNHDAMYWYRQDPGQGLRLIYYSQIVNDFQKGDIAEGYSVSREKKESFPLTVTSAQKNPTAFYLCASRWGRMVGEKLFFGSGTQLSVL.

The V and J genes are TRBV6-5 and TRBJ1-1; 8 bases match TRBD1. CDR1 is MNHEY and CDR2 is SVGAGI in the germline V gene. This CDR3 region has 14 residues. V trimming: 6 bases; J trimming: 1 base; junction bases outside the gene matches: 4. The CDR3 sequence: CASSRRGPNTEAFF. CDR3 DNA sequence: TGTGCCAGCAGCCGCAGGGGGCCGAACACTGAAGCTTTCTTT.

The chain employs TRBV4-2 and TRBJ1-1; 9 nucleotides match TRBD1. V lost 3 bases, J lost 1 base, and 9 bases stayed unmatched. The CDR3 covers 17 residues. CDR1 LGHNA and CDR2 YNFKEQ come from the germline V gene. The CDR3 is CASSQRQGVGRNTEAFF. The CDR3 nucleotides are TGTGCCAGCAGCCAGAGACAGGGGGTAGGGCGGAACACTGAAGCTTTCTTT.

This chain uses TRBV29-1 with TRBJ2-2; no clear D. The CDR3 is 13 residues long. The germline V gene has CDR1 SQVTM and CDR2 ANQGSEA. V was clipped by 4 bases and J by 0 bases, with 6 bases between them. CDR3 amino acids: CSVAIANTGELFF. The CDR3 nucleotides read TGCAGCGTTGCCATAGCGAACACCGGGGAGCTGTTTTTT.

The CDR3: CASRKDTVSNQPQHF. In DNA form, the CDR3 reads TGTGCCAGTAGGAAAGATACAGTTAGCAATCAGCCCCAGCATTTT. The chain links TRBV19 to TRBJ1-5; D is undetermined. The CDR3 extends over 15 amino acids. Trimming stripped 6 bases from V and 0 bases from J, with 12 bases between. Germline V lookup: CDR1 LNHDA, CDR2 SQIVND (reference sequence). The full variable domain, in which reference TRBV19 and TRBJ1-5 provide the parts outside the CDR3, is DGGITQSPKYLFRKEGQNVTLSCEQNLNHDAMYWYRQDPGQGLRLIYYSQIVNDFQKGDIAEGYSVSREKKESFPLTVTSAQKNPTAFYLCASRKDTVSNQPQHFGDGTRLSIL.

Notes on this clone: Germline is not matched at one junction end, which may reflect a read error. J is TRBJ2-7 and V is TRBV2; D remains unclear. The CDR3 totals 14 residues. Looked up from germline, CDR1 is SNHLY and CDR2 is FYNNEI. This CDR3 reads CASREGGGAYEQYF. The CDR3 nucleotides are TGTGCCAGCAGGGAAGGCGGCGGAGCCTACGAGCAGTACTTC.

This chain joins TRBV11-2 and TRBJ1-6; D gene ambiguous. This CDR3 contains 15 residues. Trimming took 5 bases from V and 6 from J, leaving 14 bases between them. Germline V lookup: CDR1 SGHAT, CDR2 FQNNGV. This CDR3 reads CASSPVRSGNSPLHF. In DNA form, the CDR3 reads TGTGCCAGCAGCCCCGTGCGGTCGGGTAATTCACCCCTCCACTTT.